Presented here are 22 T cell receptor beta chains from one specimen sequenced in a study of CD8+ T cells in alopecia areata. The sample's treatment: oral pan-JAK inhibitor, 5-10 mg twice daily. Once RNA had been extracted, it was reverse transcribed into cDNA to act as the sequencing template. Assay: immunoSEQ multiplex PCR; the TCRdb copy retains only in-frame clones and omits some. The sample consists of 250,000 to 350,000 clones, approximately 60% of them appearing once. The sequencing here drew on CD4+ T cells sorted from blood, taken at approximately week 51, from a patient treated with tofacitinib. The receptors were gathered from a human donor with alopecia areata.

The rearrangement links TRBV29-1 to TRBJ2-3, with 15 bases matching TRBD2. The germline V gene has CDR1 SQVTM and CDR2 ANQGSEA. V lost 8 bases, J lost 3 bases, and 18 bases stayed unmatched. The CDR3 totals 19 residues. CDR3 region: CSLATGLAGGLWRTDTQYF. The CDR3 DNA reads as TGCAGCCTTGCGACCGGACTAGCGGGGGGGCTTTGGCGAACAGATACGCAGTATTTT.

The chain links TRBV18 to TRBJ1-1; 8 bases are shared with TRBD1. Germline lookup yields CDR1 KGHSH and CDR2 LQKENI. The ends lost 6 bases at V and 3 bases at J; junction bases unmatched: 9. The CDR3 contains 15 residues. The CDR3 here is CASSRQGRPDTEAFF. The CDR3 bases are TGTGCCAGCTCCCGACAGGGGAGGCCGGACACTGAAGCTTTCTTT. The whole variable domain, filled in from reference TRBV18 and TRBJ1-1, reads NAGVMQNPRHLVRRRGQEARLRCSPMKGHSHVYWYRQLPEEGLKFMVYLQKENIIDESGMPKERFSAEFPKEGPSILRIQQVVRGDSAAYFCASSRQGRPDTEAFFGQGTRLTVV.

The chain carries TRBV29-1 and TRBJ2-2, with 11 positions matching TRBD2. V lost 8 bases and J lost 5; bases outside the gene matches: 7. Per the germline V gene, CDR1 is SQVTM and CDR2 is ANQGSEA. The CDR3 is made up of 14 amino acids. CDR3 sequence (DNA): TGCAGCATTGGGACTAGCGGACCTACCGGGGAGCTGTTTTTT. Translating it yields CSIGTSGPTGELFF.

This chain connects TRBV19 to TRBJ2-3, with no clear D. The CDR3 has 13 residues. Per the germline V gene, CDR1 is LNHDA and CDR2 is SQIVND (reference sequence). V lost 10 bases to trimming and J lost 5 bases, with 16 bases between them. CDR3 protein: CATSGAPGDTQYF. As DNA, the CDR3 is TGTGCCACCTCGGGTGCCCCGGGAGATACGCAGTATTTT.

The V call is TRBV7-2, the J call TRBJ2-5; 8 bases align to TRBD1. Germline CDR1 and CDR2: SGHTA and FQGNSA. This CDR3 spans 14 amino acids. The junction had 2 bases not matched to a gene; V was cut back by 3 bases and J by 2 bases. CDR3: CASSLQGAQETQYF. In nucleotides, the CDR3 is TGTGCCAGCAGCTTGCAGGGGGCTCAAGAGACCCAGTACTTC.

The J gene is TRBJ1-2, the V gene TRBV30; D uncertain. V was clipped by 0 bases and J by 4 bases, with 9 bases between them. From germline, CDR1 is GTSNPN and CDR2 SVGIG (reference sequence). The CDR3 has 13 residues. CDR3 sequence (DNA): TGTGCCTGGAGTGTACGGCGAACCTATGGCTACACCTTC. It specifies CAWSVRRTYGYTF. The full variable domain, with the rest looked up from reference TRBV30 and TRBJ1-2, is SQTIHQWPATLVQPVGSPLSLECTVEGTSNPNLYWYRQAAGRGLQLLFYSVGIGQISSEVPQNLSASRPQDRQFILSSKKLLLSDSGFYLCAWSVRRTYGYTFGSGTRLTVV.

This clone has a handful of counts. This chain connects TRBV30 to TRBJ2-1; no clear D gene. Trimming left V 5 bases short and J 3 bases short, with 11 bases between. The CDR3 loop spans 13 amino acids. Germline CDR1 reads GTSNPN; CDR2 reads SVGIG (reference sequence). The CDR3 region is CAWLPSHYNEQFF. The CDR3 region has the DNA TGTGCCTGGTTACCCTCCCACTACAATGAGCAGTTCTTC.

This chain links TRBV6-5 with TRBJ1-2, with 9 positions matching TRBD1. In germline, CDR1 is MNHEY, CDR2 SVGAGI. V dropped 6 bases and J dropped 6; count of bases not matched to a gene: 8. This CDR3 is 14 amino acids long. The CDR3 DNA sequence: TGTGCCAGCAGGGGGACAGGGCTGGAGCATGGCTACACCTTC. This translates into CASRGTGLEHGYTF.

The chain joins TRBV6-5 to TRBJ1-5; D call uncertain. There are 13 residues in the CDR3. Trimming left V 2 bases short and J 9 bases short, with 11 bases between. CDR1 MNHEY and CDR2 SVGAGI come from the germline V gene. CDR3 in amino acids: CASSYRRDRPQHF. The CDR3 region has the DNA TGTGCCAGCAGTTACCGGAGGGATCGGCCCCAGCATTTT.

This clone was seen only a few times. The rearrangement uses TRBV7-8 and TRBJ1-5; D not resolved. Trimming cost V 0 bases and J 5 bases, with 5 bases left between them. The germline gives CDR1 SGHVS, CDR2 FQNEAQ. There are 13 residues in the CDR3. The CDR3 loop reads CASSLAEDQPQHF. The CDR3 DNA reads as TGTGCCAGCAGCTTAGCCGAGGATCAGCCCCAGCATTTT.

This chain uses TRBV30 with TRBJ1-1; TRBD1 might be the D (6 bases). CDR3 length equals 14 residues. The V gene's germline CDR1 is GTSNPN and CDR2 SVGIG (reference sequence). V was shortened by 1 base and J by 1 base, with 10 bases between the two germline ends. CDR3 sequence: CAWSEGGGNTEAFF. The DNA for the CDR3 is TGTGCCTGGAGTGAGGGGGGTGGGAACACTGAAGCTTTCTTT.

This sequence joins TRBV30 and TRBJ2-1; TRBD2 agrees at 7 bases. The CDR3 is 13 residues long. Germline-derived CDR1 and CDR2 are GTSNPN and SVGIG (reference sequence). Trimming cost V 0 bases and J 13 bases; bases outside gene matches: 9. The CDR3 spells CAWSVDTGGGQFF. The CDR3 region has the DNA TGTGCCTGGAGTGTAGATACAGGCGGGGGACAGTTCTTC.

This clone came up a few times. The rearrangement joins TRBV18 to TRBJ2-4; 8 nucleotides line up with TRBD2. With 5 bases clipped from V and 12 bases from J, the junction kept 18 bases outside the gene matches. This CDR3 contains 16 residues. Germline V gene data show CDR1 as KGHSH and CDR2 as LQKENI. CDR3 DNA sequence: TGTGCCAGCTCAGGAGAAGTGACTAGCGCGGCAGGGGCTCAGTACTTC. Protein sequence: CASSGEVTSAAGAQYF.

This chain links TRBV5-1 with TRBJ2-3; no clear D. Trimming pared 0 bases from V and 0 bases from J, leaving 5 bases between. The CDR3 is made up of 14 amino acids. Germline V gives CDR1 SGHRS, CDR2 YFSETQ. CDR3 bases: TGCGCCAGCAGCTTGGAGCGAAGCACAGATACGCAGTATTTT. This encodes CASSLERSTDTQYF.

The V and J genes are TRBV29-1 and TRBJ2-7; D uncertain. The CDR3 has 12 amino acids. Trimming took 4 bases from V and 2 from J, leaving 9 bases between them. Germline V CDR1 and CDR2: SQVTM, ANQGSEA. The CDR3 here is CSVATSAYEQYF. The DNA of the CDR3 is TGCAGCGTTGCAACATCGGCCTACGAGCAGTACTTC.

This chain links TRBV19 with TRBJ2-1; 10 bases line up with TRBD2. Germline V lookup: CDR1 LNHDA, CDR2 SQIVND (reference sequence). Trimming took 5 bases from V and 0 from J; bases not matched to a gene: 4. This CDR3 comprises 16 residues. Here the CDR3 DNA reads TGTGCCAGTAGTGTTAGCGGGAGGAGCTCCTACAATGAGCAGTTCTTC. Protein sequence: CASSVSGRSSYNEQFF.

The gene calls are TRBV7-9 and TRBJ1-6; D not resolved. Germline CDR1 SEHNR, CDR2 FQNEAQ (reference sequence). Trimming left V 5 bases short and J 10 bases short, with 9 bases between. The CDR3 has 12 amino acids. The CDR3 loop is CASSVELSPLHF. The CDR3 nucleotides read TGTGCCAGCAGCGTAGAACTCTCACCCCTCCACTTT. Together with reference TRBV7-9 and TRBJ1-6, the CDR3 gives the full variable domain: DTGVSQNPRHKITKRGQNVTFRCDPISEHNRLYWYRQTLGQGPEFLTYFQNEAQLEKSRLLSDRFSAERPKGSFSTLEIQRTEQGDSAMYLCASSVELSPLHFGNGTRLTVT.

CDR3 protein: CASIDNGNTIYF. The CDR3 DNA reads as TGTGCCAGCATTGATAATGGAAACACCATATATTTT. The J gene is TRBJ1-3, the V gene TRBV7-9, with D unclear. The CDR3 has 12 amino acids. Trimming cost V 7 bases and J 3 bases, with 7 bases left between them. Germline V gives CDR1 SEHNR, CDR2 FQNEAQ (reference sequence).

The chain carries TRBV7-8 and TRBJ2-3; D is ambiguous. The CDR3 spans 14 residues. The V end lost 2 bases, the J end lost 5 bases, and 11 bases lay between the germline ends. In germline, CDR1 is SGHVS, CDR2 FQNEAQ. The CDR3 spells CASSLILGLDTQYF. DNA for the CDR3: TGTGCCAGCAGCTTAATCCTCGGGTTAGATACGCAGTATTTT.

The chain links TRBV5-1 to TRBJ2-1; TRBD2 aligns across 7 bases. Per the germline V gene, CDR1 is SGHRS and CDR2 is YFSETQ. V shed 1 base and J 5 bases; nucleotides not matched to a gene: 6. This CDR3 has 15 amino acids. The CDR3 spells CASSLSASGDNEQFF. The CDR3 nucleotides read TGCGCCAGCAGCTTGTCTGCTAGCGGAGACAATGAGCAGTTCTTC.

This clone was recorded once. In DNA form, the CDR3 reads TGCAGCGCATCGGGGGGACGCATTCAGTACTTC. Its protein product is CSASGGRIQYF. This chain joins TRBV29-1 and TRBJ2-4, with 7 bases that match TRBD2. The CDR3 runs to 11 residues. Germline CDR1 SQVTM, CDR2 ANQGSEA. The ends lost 7 bases at V and 9 bases at J; junction bases unmatched: 6.

The V call is TRBV10-3, the J call TRBJ2-5, with a weak D call TRBD2 (5 bases). V lost 4 bases and J lost 0, with 6 bases in between. The CDR3 contains 13 residues. Germline CDR1 and CDR2: ENHRY and SYGVKD. As DNA, the CDR3 is TGTGCCATCAGTGGAGGGAACCAAGAGACCCAGTACTTC. It encodes CAISGGNQETQYF.